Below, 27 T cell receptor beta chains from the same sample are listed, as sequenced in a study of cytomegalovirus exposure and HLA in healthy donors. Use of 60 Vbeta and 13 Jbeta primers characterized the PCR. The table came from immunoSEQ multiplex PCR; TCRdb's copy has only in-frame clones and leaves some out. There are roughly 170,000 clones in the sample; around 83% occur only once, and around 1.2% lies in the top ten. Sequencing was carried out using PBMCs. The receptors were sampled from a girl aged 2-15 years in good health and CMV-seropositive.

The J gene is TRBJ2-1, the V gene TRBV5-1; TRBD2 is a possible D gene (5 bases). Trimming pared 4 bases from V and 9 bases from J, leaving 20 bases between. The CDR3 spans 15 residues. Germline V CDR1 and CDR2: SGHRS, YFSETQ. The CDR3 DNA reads TGCGCCAGCAGCCCAGAGAGGCCACTAGTAGGTGAGCAGTTCTTC. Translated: CASSPERPLVGEQFF.

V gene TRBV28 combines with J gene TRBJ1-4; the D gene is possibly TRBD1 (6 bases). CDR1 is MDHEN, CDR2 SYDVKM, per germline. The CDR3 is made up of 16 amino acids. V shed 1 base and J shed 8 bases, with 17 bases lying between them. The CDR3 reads CASSLSFIGTGEKLFF. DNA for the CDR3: TGTGCCAGCAGTTTATCTTTTATCGGAACAGGGGAAAAACTGTTTTTT.

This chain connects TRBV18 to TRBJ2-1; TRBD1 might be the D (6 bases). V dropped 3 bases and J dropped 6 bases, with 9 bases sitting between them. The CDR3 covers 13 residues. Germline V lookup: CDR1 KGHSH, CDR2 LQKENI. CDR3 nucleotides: TGTGCCAGCTCACCCCTCAGGGGCAATGAGCAGTTCTTC. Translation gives CASSPLRGNEQFF.

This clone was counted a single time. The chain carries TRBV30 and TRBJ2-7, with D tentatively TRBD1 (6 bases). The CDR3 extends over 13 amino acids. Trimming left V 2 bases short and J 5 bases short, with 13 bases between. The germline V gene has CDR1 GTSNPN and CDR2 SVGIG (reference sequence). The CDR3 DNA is TGTGCCTGGAGTCTTCAGGGGTCGGACGAGCAGTACTTC. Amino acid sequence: CAWSLQGSDEQYF.

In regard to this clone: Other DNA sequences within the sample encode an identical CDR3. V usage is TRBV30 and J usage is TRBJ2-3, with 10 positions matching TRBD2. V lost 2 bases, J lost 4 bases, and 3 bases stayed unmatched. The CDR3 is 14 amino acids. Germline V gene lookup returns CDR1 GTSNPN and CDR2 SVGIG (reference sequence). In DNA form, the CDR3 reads TGTGCCTGGAGTCCCGGACTAGCGGCAGATACGCAGTATTTT. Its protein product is CAWSPGLAADTQYF.

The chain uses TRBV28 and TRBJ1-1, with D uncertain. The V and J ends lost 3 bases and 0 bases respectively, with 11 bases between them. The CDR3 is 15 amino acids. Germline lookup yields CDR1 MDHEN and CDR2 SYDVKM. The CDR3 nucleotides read TGTGCCAGCAGTTTCTACGAATTAATGAACACTGAAGCTTTCTTT. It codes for CASSFYELMNTEAFF.

Written as DNA, the CDR3 is TGTGCCAGCAGCGCGGGACTAGCGGCTTCCTACGAGCAGTACTTC. Translating gives CASSAGLAASYEQYF. The chain recombines TRBV9 with TRBJ2-7; 11 positions agree with TRBD2. This CDR3 comprises 15 residues. Germline lookup yields CDR1 SGDLS and CDR2 YYNGEE. With 3 bases clipped from V and 1 base from J, the junction kept 3 bases outside the gene matches.

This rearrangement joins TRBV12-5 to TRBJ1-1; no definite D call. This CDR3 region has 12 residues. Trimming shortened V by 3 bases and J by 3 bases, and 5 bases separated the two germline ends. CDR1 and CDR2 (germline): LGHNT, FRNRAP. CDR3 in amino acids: CASGLEDTEAFF. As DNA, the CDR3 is TGTGCTAGTGGTTTAGAGGACACTGAAGCTTTCTTT. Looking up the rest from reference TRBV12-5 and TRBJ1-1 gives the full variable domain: DARVTQTPRHKVTEMGQEVTMRCQPILGHNTVFWYRQTMMQGLELLAYFRNRAPLDDSGMPKDRFSAEMPDATLATLKIQPSEPRDSAVYFCASGLEDTEAFFGQGTRLTVV.

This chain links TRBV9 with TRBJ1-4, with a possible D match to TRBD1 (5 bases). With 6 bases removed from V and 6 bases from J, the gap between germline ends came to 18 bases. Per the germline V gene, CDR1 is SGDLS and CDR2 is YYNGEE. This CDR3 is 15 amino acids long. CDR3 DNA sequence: TGTGCCAGCACCCGGGGGGGGGAGCCCGATGAAAAACTGTTTTTT. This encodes CASTRGGEPDEKLFF.

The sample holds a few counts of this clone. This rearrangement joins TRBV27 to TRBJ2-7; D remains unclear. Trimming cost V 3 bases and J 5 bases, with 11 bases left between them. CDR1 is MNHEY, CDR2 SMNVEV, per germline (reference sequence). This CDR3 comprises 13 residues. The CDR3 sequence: CASSLYNADEQYF. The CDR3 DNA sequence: TGTGCCAGCAGTTTGTACAACGCCGACGAGCAGTACTTC.

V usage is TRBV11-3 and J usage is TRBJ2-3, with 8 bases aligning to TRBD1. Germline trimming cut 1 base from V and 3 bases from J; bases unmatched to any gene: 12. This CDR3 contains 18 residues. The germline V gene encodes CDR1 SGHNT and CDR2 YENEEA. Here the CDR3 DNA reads TGTGCCAGCAGCTTAGTTTGGACAGGGAGTCATATAACAGATACGCAGTATTTT. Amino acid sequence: CASSLVWTGSHITDTQYF.

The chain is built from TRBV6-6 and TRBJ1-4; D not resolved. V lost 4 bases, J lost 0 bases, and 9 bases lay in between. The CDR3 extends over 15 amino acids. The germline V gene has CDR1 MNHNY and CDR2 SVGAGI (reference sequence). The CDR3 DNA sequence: TGTGCCAGCAGTTTCCCCATTGCAACTAATGAAAAACTGTTTTTT. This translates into CASSFPIATNEKLFF.

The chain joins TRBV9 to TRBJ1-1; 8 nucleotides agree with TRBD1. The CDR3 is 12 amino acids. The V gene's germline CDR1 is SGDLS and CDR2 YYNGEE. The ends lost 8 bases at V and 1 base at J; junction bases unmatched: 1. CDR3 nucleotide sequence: TGTGCCAGTCAGGGGGCGAACACTGAAGCTTTCTTT. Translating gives CASQGANTEAFF. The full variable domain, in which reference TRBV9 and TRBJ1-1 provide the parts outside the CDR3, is DSGVTQTPKHLITATGQRVTLRCSPRSGDLSVYWYQQSLDQGLQFLIQYYNGEERAKGNILERFSAQQFPDLHSELNLSSLELGDSALYFCASQGANTEAFFGQGTRLTVV.

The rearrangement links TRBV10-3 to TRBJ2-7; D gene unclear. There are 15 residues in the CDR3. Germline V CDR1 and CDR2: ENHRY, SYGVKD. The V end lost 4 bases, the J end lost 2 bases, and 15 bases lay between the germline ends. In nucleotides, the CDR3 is TGTGCCATCAGTGTGCAGCGAACCCCCCCCTACGAGCAGTACTTC. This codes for CAISVQRTPPYEQYF.

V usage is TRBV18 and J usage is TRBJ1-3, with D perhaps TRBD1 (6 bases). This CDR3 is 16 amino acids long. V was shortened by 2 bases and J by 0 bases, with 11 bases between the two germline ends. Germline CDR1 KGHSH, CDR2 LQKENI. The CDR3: CASSPKTGPSGNTIYF. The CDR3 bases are TGTGCCAGCTCACCAAAGACAGGCCCCTCTGGAAACACCATATATTTT.

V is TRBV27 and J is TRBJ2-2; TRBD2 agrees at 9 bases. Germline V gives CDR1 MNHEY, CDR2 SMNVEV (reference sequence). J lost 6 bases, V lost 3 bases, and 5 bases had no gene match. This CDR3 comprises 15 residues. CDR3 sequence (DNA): TGTGCCAGCAGTTTTAGTAGCGGGAGTGCCGGGGAGCTGTTTTTT. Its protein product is CASSFSSGSAGELFF.

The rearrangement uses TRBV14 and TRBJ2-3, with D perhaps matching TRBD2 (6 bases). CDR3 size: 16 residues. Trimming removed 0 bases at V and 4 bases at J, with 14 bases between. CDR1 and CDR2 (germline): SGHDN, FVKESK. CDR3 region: CASSQDSGREADTQYF. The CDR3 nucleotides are TGTGCCAGCAGCCAAGATAGCGGCAGGGAAGCAGATACGCAGTATTTT. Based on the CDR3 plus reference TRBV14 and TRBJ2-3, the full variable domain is EAGVTQFPSHSVIEKGQTVTLRCDPISGHDNLYWYRRVMGKEIKFLLHFVKESKQDESGMPNNRFLAERTGGTYSTLKVQPAELEDSGVYFCASSQDSGREADTQYFGPGTRLTVL.

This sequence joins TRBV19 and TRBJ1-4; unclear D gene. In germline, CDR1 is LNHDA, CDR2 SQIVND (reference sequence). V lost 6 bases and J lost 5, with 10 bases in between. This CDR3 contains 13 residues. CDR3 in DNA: TGTGCCAGTAGCGTCTCGACAAATGAAAAACTGTTTTTT. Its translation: CASSVSTNEKLFF.

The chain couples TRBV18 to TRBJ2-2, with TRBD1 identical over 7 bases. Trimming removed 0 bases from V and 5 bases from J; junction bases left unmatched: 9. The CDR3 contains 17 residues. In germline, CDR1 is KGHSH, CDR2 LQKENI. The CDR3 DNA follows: TGTGCCAGCTCACCACCACAACAGGGGCCGCGGACCGGGGAGCTGTTTTTT. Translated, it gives CASSPPQQGPRTGELFF.

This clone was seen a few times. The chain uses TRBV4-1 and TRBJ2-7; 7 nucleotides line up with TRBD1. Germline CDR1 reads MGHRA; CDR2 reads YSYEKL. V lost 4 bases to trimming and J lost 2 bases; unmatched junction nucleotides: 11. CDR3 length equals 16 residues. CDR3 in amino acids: CASSRDPQGTAYEQYF. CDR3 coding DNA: TGCGCCAGCAGCCGAGACCCACAGGGGACCGCCTACGAGCAGTACTTC.

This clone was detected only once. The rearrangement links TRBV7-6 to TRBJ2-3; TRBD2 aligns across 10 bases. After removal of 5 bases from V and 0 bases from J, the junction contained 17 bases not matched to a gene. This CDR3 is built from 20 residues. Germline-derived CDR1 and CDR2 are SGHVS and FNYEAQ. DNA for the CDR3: TGTGCCAGCAGCCCCACTCAGGGTAGCGGGGGGACTTCTAGCACAGATACGCAGTATTTT. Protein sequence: CASSPTQGSGGTSSTDTQYF.

The CDR3 loop is CASSRTSGSNEQFF. CDR3 in DNA: TGTGCCAGCAGCCGTACTAGCGGGAGTAATGAGCAGTTCTTC. The chain couples TRBV9 to TRBJ2-1; 11 bases align to TRBD2. CDR1 is SGDLS, CDR2 YYNGEE, per germline. The junction had 4 bases not matched to a gene; V was cut back by 4 bases and J by 7 bases. The CDR3 contains 14 residues.

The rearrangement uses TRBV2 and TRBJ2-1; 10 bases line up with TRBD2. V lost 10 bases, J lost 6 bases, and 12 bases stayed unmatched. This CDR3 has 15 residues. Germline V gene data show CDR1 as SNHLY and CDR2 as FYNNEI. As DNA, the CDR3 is TGTGCCACACTAAGGTCGGGACTAGCGTCCAATGAGCAGTTCTTC. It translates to CATLRSGLASNEQFF.

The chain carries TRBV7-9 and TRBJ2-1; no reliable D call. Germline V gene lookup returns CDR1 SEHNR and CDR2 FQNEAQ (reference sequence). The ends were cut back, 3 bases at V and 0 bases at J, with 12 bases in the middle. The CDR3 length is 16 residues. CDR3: CASSLPISSSYNEQFF. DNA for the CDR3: TGTGCCAGCAGCTTGCCAATTAGTAGCTCCTACAATGAGCAGTTCTTC. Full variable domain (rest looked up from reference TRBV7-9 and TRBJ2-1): DTGVSQNPRHKITKRGQNVTFRCDPISEHNRLYWYRQTLGQGPEFLTYFQNEAQLEKSRLLSDRFSAERPKGSFSTLEIQRTEQGDSAMYLCASSLPISSSYNEQFFGPGTRLTVL.

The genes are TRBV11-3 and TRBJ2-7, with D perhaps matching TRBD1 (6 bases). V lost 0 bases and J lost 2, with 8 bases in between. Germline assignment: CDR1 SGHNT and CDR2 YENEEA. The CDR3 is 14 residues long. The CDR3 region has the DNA TGTGCCAGCAGCTTAGAACAGGGAGCCTACGAGCAGTACTTC. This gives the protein CASSLEQGAYEQYF.

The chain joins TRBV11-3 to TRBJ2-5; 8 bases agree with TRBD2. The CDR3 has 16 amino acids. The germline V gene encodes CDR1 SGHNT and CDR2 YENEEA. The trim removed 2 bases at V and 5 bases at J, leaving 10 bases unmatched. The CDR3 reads CASSLPRLALGETQYF. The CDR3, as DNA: TGTGCCAGCAGCTTACCCCGACTAGCGCTTGGCGAGACCCAGTACTTC.

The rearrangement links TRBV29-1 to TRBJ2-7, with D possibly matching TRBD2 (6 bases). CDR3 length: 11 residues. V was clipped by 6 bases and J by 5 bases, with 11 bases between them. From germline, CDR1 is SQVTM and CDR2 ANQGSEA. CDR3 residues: CSVLGGDEQYF. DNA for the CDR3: TGCAGCGTACTGGGCGGGGACGAGCAGTACTTC.